Listed below are T cell receptor beta chains from one sample, sequenced in a study of sequential checkpoint blockade in melanoma. Profiling relied on immunoSEQ multiplex PCR, and the TCRdb table lists in-frame clones only, not all of them. The sample has fewer than 25,000 clones, roughly 80% seen once; the top ten hold around 27%. This specimen was CD8+ T cells sorted from blood (inferred from file names), taken from a patient given nivolumab and ipilimumab in sequence. The source is a human donor with melanoma. CDR3s include the opening cysteine and the closing phenylalanine or tryptophan. The D gene is left open where the match is weak. Clone sizes are given selectively: once, few, many, or a class where the clone is expanded.

v_call: TRBV28
clone_size: NA
j_call: TRBJ2-7
d_call: NA
cdr3_aa: CASSLSLSRSSYEQYF
cdr3_nt: TGTGCCAGCAGTTTGAGTTTGTCCCGGTCGTCCTACGAGCAGTACTTC

v_call: TRBV4-1
clone_size: NA
j_call: TRBJ2-7
d_call: TRBD2
cdr3_aa: CASSQGNSGTTYEQYF
cdr3_nt: TGCGCCAGCAGCCAAGGTAATAGCGGGACCACCTACGAGCAGTACTTC

v_call: TRBV7-9
clone_size: NA
j_call: TRBJ1-5
d_call: NA
cdr3_aa: CASSLGGSIQPQHF
cdr3_nt: TGTGCCAGCAGCTTGGGGGGGAGTATTCAGCCCCAGCATTTT

v_call: TRBV4-3
clone_size: NA
j_call: TRBJ1-2
d_call: TRBD1
cdr3_aa: CASSQPGQGRYGYTF
cdr3_nt: TGCGCCAGCAGCCAACCGGGACAGGGAAGGTATGGCTACACCTTC

v_call: TRBV7-9
clone_size: NA
j_call: TRBJ1-1
d_call: TRBD1
cdr3_aa: CASSLGDREGKTEAFF
cdr3_nt: TGTGCCAGCAGCTTAGGGGACAGGGAGGGAAAAACTGAAGCTTTCTTT

v_call: TRBV10-3
clone_size: few
j_call: TRBJ1-2
d_call: NA
cdr3_aa: CAISESGGYYGYTF
cdr3_nt: TGTGCCATCAGTGAGTCGGGGGGATACTATGGCTACACCTTC

v_call: TRBV20-1
clone_size: NA
j_call: TRBJ1-2
d_call: NA
cdr3_aa: CSASSPYGYTF
cdr3_nt: TGCAGTGCTAGCAGTCCCTATGGCTACACCTTC

v_call: TRBV9
clone_size: NA
j_call: TRBJ1-2
d_call: NA
cdr3_aa: CASSVMTGYGYTF
cdr3_nt: TGTGCCAGCAGCGTAATGACAGGTTATGGCTACACCTTC

v_call: TRBV6-6
clone_size: NA
j_call: TRBJ1-6
d_call: TRBD1
cdr3_aa: CASRTGGRNSPLHF
cdr3_nt: TGTGCCAGCAGGACAGGGGGCAGGAATTCACCCCTCCACTTT

v_call: TRBV6-5
clone_size: NA
j_call: TRBJ1-5
d_call: TRBD1
cdr3_aa: CASSYGDRGLQPQHF
cdr3_nt: TGTGCCAGCAGTTACGGGGACAGGGGGCTTCAGCCCCAGCATTTT

v_call: TRBV9
clone_size: NA
j_call: TRBJ1-5
d_call: NA
cdr3_aa: CASSVGPGGQPQHF
cdr3_nt: TGTGCCAGCAGCGTAGGCCCGGGCGGGCAGCCCCAGCATTTT

v_call: TRBV11-2
clone_size: NA
j_call: TRBJ2-6
d_call: TRBD1
cdr3_aa: CASQGVSGANVLTF
cdr3_nt: TGTGCCAGCCAGGGGGTCTCTGGGGCCAACGTCCTGACTTTC

v_call: TRBV5-6
clone_size: NA
j_call: TRBJ2-7
d_call: NA
cdr3_aa: CASSLVRGEQYF
cdr3_nt: TGTGCCAGCAGCTTGGTTCGGGGCGAGCAGTACTTC

v_call: TRBV19
clone_size: NA
j_call: TRBJ1-4
d_call: NA
cdr3_aa: CASSIGTAGVEKLFF
cdr3_nt: TGTGCCAGTAGTATAGGGACGGCAGGGGTTGAAAAACTGTTTTTT

v_call: TRBV9
clone_size: NA
j_call: TRBJ1-6
d_call: TRBD1
cdr3_aa: CASSVEGTRGPYNSPLHF
cdr3_nt: TGTGCCAGCAGCGTCGAGGGGACCAGGGGGCCCTATAATTCACCCCTCCACTTT

v_call: TRBV28
clone_size: NA
j_call: TRBJ2-5
d_call: NA
cdr3_aa: CASSLSGEETQYF
cdr3_nt: TGTGCCAGCAGTTTATCGGGGGAAGAGACCCAGTACTTC

v_call: TRBV12-5
clone_size: few
j_call: TRBJ1-1
d_call: NA
cdr3_aa: CASVPPGGTEAFF
cdr3_nt: TGTGCTAGTGTCCCCCCGGGGGGCACTGAAGCTTTCTTT

v_call: TRBV28
clone_size: NA
j_call: TRBJ1-1
d_call: NA
cdr3_aa: CASSRAGENTEAFF
cdr3_nt: TGTGCCAGCAGTCGCGCCGGGGAGAACACTGAAGCTTTCTTT

v_call: TRBV4-3
clone_size: once
j_call: TRBJ2-3
d_call: TRBD2
cdr3_aa: CASSQWTSGRGDTQYF
cdr3_nt: TGCGCCAGCAGCCAATGGACTAGCGGGAGGGGAGATACGCAGTATTTT

v_call: TRBV7-9
clone_size: few
j_call: TRBJ1-1
d_call: TRBD1
cdr3_aa: CASTRDRANTEAFF
cdr3_nt: TGTGCCAGCACTCGCGACAGGGCGAACACTGAAGCTTTCTTT

v_call: TRBV6-1
clone_size: few
j_call: TRBJ2-7
d_call: NA
cdr3_aa: CASSELQEVHEQYF
cdr3_nt: TGTGCCAGCAGTGAGCTCCAGGAGGTCCACGAGCAGTACTTC

v_call: TRBV7-7
clone_size: NA
j_call: TRBJ2-7
d_call: TRBD1
cdr3_aa: CASSLGTGHSYEQYF
cdr3_nt: TGTGCCAGCAGCTTAGGGACAGGTCACTCCTACGAGCAGTACTTC

v_call: TRBV10-3
clone_size: NA
j_call: TRBJ1-2
d_call: TRBD1
cdr3_aa: CAISDGTVLNYGYTF
cdr3_nt: TGTGCCATCAGTGACGGGACAGTCCTTAACTATGGCTACACCTTC

v_call: TRBV13
clone_size: NA
j_call: TRBJ2-7
d_call: NA
cdr3_aa: CASSLGSGTYEQYF
cdr3_nt: TGTGCCAGCAGCTTAGGCTCAGGAACCTACGAGCAGTACTTC

v_call: TRBV5-6
clone_size: NA
j_call: TRBJ2-1
d_call: TRBD1
cdr3_aa: CASSWDRGYNEQFF
cdr3_nt: TGTGCCAGCAGCTGGGACAGGGGATACAATGAGCAGTTCTTC

v_call: TRBV29-1
clone_size: once
j_call: TRBJ2-1
d_call: TRBD2
cdr3_aa: CSVEGFPGGIHYEQFF
cdr3_nt: TGCAGCGTCGAAGGGTTTCCGGGAGGGATACACTATGAGCAGTTCTTC

v_call: TRBV29-1
clone_size: NA
j_call: TRBJ2-1
d_call: NA
cdr3_aa: CSILGFSDEQFF
cdr3_nt: TGCAGCATCTTAGGTTTTAGCGATGAGCAGTTCTTC

v_call: TRBV10-2
clone_size: NA
j_call: TRBJ2-1
d_call: TRBD2
cdr3_aa: CASSEGTSGVSEQFF
cdr3_nt: TGCGCCAGCAGTGAGGGGACTAGCGGGGTTTCTGAGCAGTTCTTC

v_call: TRBV4-3
clone_size: large
j_call: TRBJ2-6
d_call: NA
cdr3_aa: CASSPGAGSGANVLTF
cdr3_nt: TGCGCCAGCAGCCCTGGCGCAGGGTCCGGGGCCAACGTCCTGACTTTC

v_call: TRBV7-8
clone_size: NA
j_call: TRBJ1-1
d_call: NA
cdr3_aa: CASSSLEGSTEAFF
cdr3_nt: TGTGCCAGCAGCTCCTTGGAGGGGAGCACTGAAGCTTTCTTT

v_call: TRBV5-1
clone_size: NA
j_call: TRBJ2-5
d_call: TRBD2
cdr3_aa: CASSLPHLAGGQETQYF
cdr3_nt: TGCGCCAGCAGCTTACCCCACCTAGCGGGAGGGCAAGAGACCCAGTACTTC

v_call: TRBV5-1
clone_size: NA
j_call: TRBJ2-5
d_call: NA
cdr3_aa: CASSRGTGSQETQYF
cdr3_nt: TGCGCCAGCAGCCGAGGCACGGGGAGCCAAGAGACCCAGTACTTC

v_call: TRBV4-3
clone_size: NA
j_call: TRBJ2-7
d_call: TRBD2
cdr3_aa: CASSQGLASGRAGVYEQYF
cdr3_nt: TGCGCCAGCAGCCAAGGTTTAGCTAGCGGGAGGGCCGGGGTCTACGAGCAGTACTTC

v_call: TRBV6-6
clone_size: once
j_call: TRBJ2-7
d_call: NA
cdr3_aa: CASSYSAGESYEQYF
cdr3_nt: TGTGCCAGCAGTTACTCGGCAGGGGAATCGTACGAGCAGTACTTC

v_call: TRBV7-6
clone_size: NA
j_call: TRBJ2-6
d_call: NA
cdr3_aa: CASSPGAKGGSGANVLTF
cdr3_nt: TGTGCCAGCAGCCCCGGGGCAAAAGGGGGCTCTGGGGCCAACGTCCTGACTTTC

v_call: TRBV28
clone_size: NA
j_call: TRBJ2-1
d_call: TRBD1
cdr3_aa: CASSFPGTGYEQFF
cdr3_nt: TGTGCCAGCAGTTTCCCCGGGACAGGGTATGAGCAGTTCTTC

v_call: TRBV15
clone_size: NA
j_call: TRBJ2-3
d_call: TRBD2
cdr3_aa: CATSGFGRTDTQYF
cdr3_nt: TGTGCCACCAGCGGATTCGGGAGGACAGATACGCAGTATTTT

v_call: TRBV7-9
clone_size: few
j_call: TRBJ1-5
d_call: NA
cdr3_aa: CASSRGRGGQPQHF
cdr3_nt: TGTGCCAGCAGCCGTGGGAGGGGCGGCCAGCCCCAGCATTTT

v_call: TRBV5-5
clone_size: NA
j_call: TRBJ1-1
d_call: NA
cdr3_aa: CASSWEHNTEAFF
cdr3_nt: TGTGCCAGCAGCTGGGAGCACAACACTGAAGCTTTCTTT

v_call: TRBV15
clone_size: NA
j_call: TRBJ2-1
d_call: NA
cdr3_aa: CATSRDRGSRRTSSYNEQFF
cdr3_nt: TGTGCCACCAGCAGAGATCGCGGTAGCCGTCGTACAAGCTCCTACAATGAGCAGTTCTTC

v_call: TRBV6-5
clone_size: NA
j_call: TRBJ2-1
d_call: NA
cdr3_aa: CASSYALVSSYNEQFF
cdr3_nt: TGTGCCAGCAGTTACGCGCTAGTGAGCTCCTACAATGAGCAGTTCTTC

v_call: TRBV27
clone_size: NA
j_call: TRBJ1-6
d_call: TRBD1
cdr3_aa: CASSSPGQGGNSPLHF
cdr3_nt: TGTGCCAGCAGTTCCCCGGGACAGGGTGGTAATTCACCCCTCCACTTT

v_call: TRBV11-2
clone_size: once
j_call: TRBJ2-3
d_call: NA
cdr3_aa: CVTGSRDTDIRTDTQYF
cdr3_nt: TGTGTCACGGGCTCCCGGGACACGGACATTCGCACAGATACGCAGTATTTT

v_call: TRBV6-6
clone_size: NA
j_call: TRBJ2-7
d_call: TRBD1
cdr3_aa: CASSYPDRGYYEQYF
cdr3_nt: TGTGCCAGCAGTTACCCCGACAGGGGGTATTACGAGCAGTACTTC

v_call: TRBV30
clone_size: NA
j_call: TRBJ2-2
d_call: TRBD1
cdr3_aa: CAWSWGTGGLNTGELFF
cdr3_nt: TGTGCCTGGAGTTGGGGGACAGGGGGCTTGAACACCGGGGAGCTGTTTTTT

v_call: TRBV4-3
clone_size: NA
j_call: TRBJ2-2
d_call: NA
cdr3_aa: CASSQGTITGELFF
cdr3_nt: TGCGCCAGCAGCCAAGGGACAATCACCGGGGAGCTGTTTTTT

v_call: TRBV6-5
clone_size: NA
j_call: TRBJ2-7
d_call: NA
cdr3_aa: CASSYGGTASYEQYF
cdr3_nt: TGTGCCAGCAGTTACGGAGGGACGGCCTCCTACGAGCAGTACTTC

v_call: TRBV27
clone_size: NA
j_call: TRBJ2-5
d_call: TRBD2
cdr3_aa: CASSFAGDHFETQYF
cdr3_nt: TGTGCCAGCAGTTTTGCGGGGGACCATTTCGAGACCCAGTACTTC

v_call: TRBV6-5
clone_size: NA
j_call: TRBJ2-7
d_call: NA
cdr3_aa: CASSYSVAGFYEQYF
cdr3_nt: TGTGCCAGCAGTTACTCCGTGGCGGGATTTTACGAGCAGTACTTC

v_call: TRBV9
clone_size: NA
j_call: TRBJ2-7
d_call: TRBD1
cdr3_aa: CASSPGQGLLVHEQYF
cdr3_nt: TGTGCCAGCAGCCCGGGACAGGGTCTTTTGGTCCACGAGCAGTACTTC